Below, 30 T cell receptor beta chains from the same sample are listed, as sequenced in a study of blood T cell repertoires in COVID-19. Assay used: immunoSEQ multiplex PCR; TCRdb lists only in-frame clones, some missing. The sample has about 380,000 clones, 88% seen once. Sequencing was done on a sample of PBMCs or T cells enriched from blood (not recorded which). These receptors all come from a woman aged 18 to 35 who had recovered from COVID-19.

This chain joins TRBV5-1 and TRBJ1-4, with D unclear. Trimming removed 1 base from V and 4 bases from J, with 11 bases in between. In germline, CDR1 is SGHRS, CDR2 YFSETQ. The CDR3 runs to 15 residues. The CDR3 spells CASSLRGFDNEKLFF. The CDR3 coding sequence is TGCGCCAGCAGCTTGCGGGGATTTGATAATGAAAAACTGTTTTTT.

V usage is TRBV30 and J usage is TRBJ1-4; tentative D call: TRBD1 (6 bases). The CDR3 contains 13 residues. Germline lookup yields CDR1 GTSNPN and CDR2 SVGIG (reference sequence). V was cut by 3 bases and J by 7 bases, with 12 bases left in between. This CDR3 is CAWRDSPLEKLFF. CDR3 nucleotide sequence: TGTGCCTGGAGGGACAGCCCGCTTGAAAAACTGTTTTTT.

The chain joins TRBV19 to TRBJ1-1; D gene unclear. The V end was cut by 7 bases, the J end by 4 bases, with 13 bases between. Germline lookup yields CDR1 LNHDA and CDR2 SQIVND (reference sequence). This CDR3 is built from 13 residues. CDR3 in amino acids: CASTSRLGTEAFF. CDR3 in DNA: TGTGCCAGTACCTCGAGGCTCGGCACTGAAGCTTTCTTT.

This clone was recorded only once. One end of the junction does not line up with germline, which may come from a read error. The V call is TRBV28, the J call TRBJ2-2, with D perhaps TRBD2 (5 bases). The CDR3 spans 13 residues. Germline V lookup: CDR1 MDHEN, CDR2 SYDVKM. In DNA, the CDR3 is TGTGCCAGCAGGAATTGGGTCACCGGGGAACTGTTTTTT. This gives the protein CASRNWVTGELFF. Based on the CDR3 plus reference TRBV28 and TRBJ2-2, the full variable domain is DVKVTQSSRYLVKRTGEKVFLECVQDMDHENMFWYRQDPGLGLRLIYFSYDVKMKEKGDIPEGYSVSREKKERFSLILESASTNQTSMYLCASRNWVTGELFFGEGSRLTVL.

Note on this clone: This sample includes further DNA sequences coding for the same CDR3. The chain uses TRBV5-1 and TRBJ2-3; 14 bases align to TRBD2. The CDR3 length is 17 residues. Per germline, CDR1 SGHRS and CDR2 YFSETQ. J lost 2 bases, V lost 0 bases, and 2 bases had no gene match. CDR3 sequence reads: CASSLGTSGGPTDTQYF. The CDR3 nucleotides are TGCGCCAGCAGCTTGGGGACTAGCGGGGGGCCCACAGATACGCAGTATTTT.

This chain joins TRBV14 and TRBJ2-3; possibly TRBD1 for D (5 bases). The CDR3 contains 17 residues. With 5 bases removed from V and 3 bases from J, the gap between germline ends came to 21 bases. The germline CDR1 and CDR2 sequences are SGHDN and FVKESK. The CDR3 loop reads CASSLFTDPGRTDTQYF. DNA of the CDR3: TGTGCCAGCAGCTTATTCACGGACCCAGGGCGGACAGATACGCAGTATTTT.

This chain joins TRBV19 and TRBJ1-6; perhaps TRBD1 as D (5 bases). The CDR3 has 16 amino acids. Trimming pared 10 bases from V and 0 bases from J, leaving 16 bases between. CDR1 LNHDA and CDR2 SQIVND come from the germline V gene (reference sequence). The CDR3 sequence: CATKLDRGSYNSPLHF. The CDR3, as DNA: TGTGCCACTAAACTCGACAGAGGCTCCTATAATTCACCCCTCCACTTT.

This chain uses TRBV5-6 with TRBJ1-5; 8 bases are a match to TRBD1. Germline CDR1 and CDR2: SGHDT and YYEEEE. This CDR3 is built from 14 residues. V lost 4 bases, J lost 6 bases, and 6 bases stayed unmatched. CDR3 in DNA: TGTGCCAGCAGCGATCGGACAGGGCGTCAGCCCCAGCATTTT. It encodes CASSDRTGRQPQHF. The complete variable domain, with remaining parts taken from reference TRBV5-6 and TRBJ1-5, reads DAGVTQSPTHLIKTRGQQVTLRCSPKSGHDTVSWYQQALGQGPQFIFQYYEEEERQRGNFPDRFSGHQFPNYSSELNVNALLLGDSALYLCASSDRTGRQPQHFGDGTRLSIL.

The chain joins TRBV7-2 to TRBJ2-3, with TRBD2 matching over 11 bases. The ends lost 1 base at V and 3 bases at J; junction bases unmatched: 6. This CDR3 has 17 amino acids. Per the germline V gene, CDR1 is SGHTA and CDR2 is FQGNSA. As DNA, the CDR3 is TGTGCCAGCAGCTTAGTGGTCCTAGCGGGGGGAACAGATACGCAGTATTTT. This codes for CASSLVVLAGGTDTQYF.

This chain joins TRBV5-5 and TRBJ1-6, with D possibly being TRBD1 (6 bases). V lost 2 bases, J lost 5 bases, and 14 bases lay in between. This CDR3 has 16 residues. Germline values: CDR1 SGHKS, CDR2 YYEKEE (reference sequence). CDR3 loop: CASSFQGPYHNSPLHF. The CDR3, as DNA: TGTGCCAGCAGCTTCCAGGGGCCCTACCATAATTCACCCCTCCACTTT.

The rearrangement joins TRBV4-1 to TRBJ1-1; TRBD1 aligns across 7 bases. The CDR3 totals 12 residues. V shed 4 bases, J shed 10 bases, and the junction held 6 bases outside the gene matches. CDR1 and CDR2 from the germline V gene are MGHRA and YSYEKL. CDR3 protein: CASSPQTGLAFF. As DNA, the CDR3 is TGCGCCAGCAGCCCTCAGACAGGGTTAGCTTTCTTT.

The V and J genes are TRBV6-5 and TRBJ2-7, with a weak D call TRBD2 (5 bases). CDR3 length equals 13 residues. Germline CDR1 reads MNHEY; CDR2 reads SVGAGI. V shed 7 bases and J shed 3 bases, with 13 bases lying between them. This chain's CDR3 is CASKQKGVYEQYF. The CDR3 nucleotides read TGTGCCAGCAAGCAAAAGGGAGTCTACGAGCAGTACTTC.

CDR3 region: CASSFPGAGGSEQYF. CDR3 nucleotide sequence: TGTGCCAGCAGCTTCCCCGGGGCAGGGGGAAGCGAGCAGTACTTC. V gene TRBV7-2 combines with J gene TRBJ2-7, with TRBD1 matching 7 bases. Germline trimming cut 3 bases from V and 6 bases from J; bases unmatched to any gene: 11. The CDR3 contains 15 residues. Germline V gene data show CDR1 as SGHTA and CDR2 as FQGNSA.

The chain recombines TRBV5-1 with TRBJ1-3; a possible D gene is TRBD1 (5 bases). The CDR3 has 15 residues. Germline CDR1 reads SGHRS; CDR2 reads YFSETQ. With 0 bases removed from V and 10 bases from J, the gap between germline ends came to 17 bases. CDR3 residues: CASSLEGNGHRTIYF. The CDR3, as DNA: TGCGCCAGCAGCTTGGAAGGTAACGGACATAGGACCATATATTTT.

The gene calls are TRBV7-2 and TRBJ2-5, with 14 bases matching TRBD2. V dropped 5 bases and J dropped 5; count of bases not matched to a gene: 7. CDR1 is SGHTA, CDR2 FQGNSA, per germline. This CDR3 contains 16 residues. The CDR3 nucleotides read TGTGCCAGCAGCCCGACTAGCGGGGGGGGCTGGGAGACCCAGTACTTC. It codes for CASSPTSGGGWETQYF.

CDR3 residues: CSASSGDLSYGYTF. Here the CDR3 DNA reads TGCAGTGCTAGTTCAGGGGACCTCAGCTATGGCTACACCTTC. The chain couples TRBV20-1 to TRBJ1-2; tentatively, D is TRBD1 (6 bases). V lost 3 bases, J lost 4 bases, and 15 bases lay in between. CDR3 length: 14 residues. Per the germline V gene, CDR1 is DFQATT and CDR2 is SNEGSKA (reference sequence).

J is TRBJ2-7 and V is TRBV30; D gene unclear. This CDR3 has 11 amino acids. The germline V gene has CDR1 GTSNPN and CDR2 SVGIG (reference sequence). Trimming stripped 5 bases from V and 2 bases from J, with 7 bases between. CDR3: CAWDKTYEQYF. CDR3 bases: TGTGCCTGGGACAAAACCTACGAGCAGTACTTC.

The CDR3 DNA follows: TGTGCCAGCAGCTTAGTGGTGGGGGCGCGATCCCAGTACTTC. This sequence encodes CASSLVVGARSQYF. The chain couples TRBV7-2 to TRBJ2-5, with a tentative D call TRBD1 (6 bases). This CDR3 contains 14 residues. The germline V gene encodes CDR1 SGHTA and CDR2 FQGNSA. V gave up 1 base and J gave up 9 bases, with 15 bases separating them. Looking up the rest from reference TRBV7-2 and TRBJ2-5 gives the full variable domain: GAGVSQSPSNKVTEKGKDVELRCDPISGHTALYWYRQSLGQGLEFLIYFQGNSAPDKSGLPSDRFSAERTGGSVSTLTIQRTQQEDSAVYLCASSLVVGARSQYFGPGTRLLVL.

This chain links TRBV5-4 with TRBJ2-3; the D is unclear. Trimming pared 5 bases from V and 6 bases from J, leaving 10 bases between. CDR3 length equals 12 residues. CDR1 is SGHNT and CDR2 is YYREEE in the germline V gene (reference sequence). CDR3 protein: CASSTRVDTQYF. In DNA, the CDR3 is TGTGCCAGCAGTACCCGGGTTGATACGCAGTATTTT.

The chain has TRBV27 and TRBJ2-7, with 8 nucleotides matching TRBD1. CDR1 and CDR2 (germline): MNHEY, SMNVEV (reference sequence). Trimming removed 3 bases from V and 2 bases from J; junction bases left unmatched: 3. This CDR3 is built from 14 residues. The CDR3 DNA reads TGTGCCAGCAGTTTCGGGACAGGCACCTACGAGCAGTACTTC. Its protein is CASSFGTGTYEQYF.

V and J are TRBV5-1 and TRBJ1-2; D gene unclear. CDR1 is SGHRS and CDR2 is YFSETQ in the germline V gene. V was cut by 2 bases and J by 8 bases, with 13 bases left in between. CDR3 length: 13 amino acids. DNA of the CDR3: TGCGCCAGCAGCTTAGAACTACCGTACGGCTACACCTTC. The encoded protein is CASSLELPYGYTF.

The V gene is TRBV18, the J gene TRBJ1-1, with TRBD1 matching over 9 bases. V shed 3 bases, J shed 8 bases, and the junction held 7 bases outside the gene matches. The germline CDR1 and CDR2 sequences are KGHSH and LQKENI. CDR3 length: 14 residues. The chain's CDR3 is CASSPGQGVREAFF. Here the CDR3 DNA reads TGTGCCAGCTCACCGGGACAGGGCGTAAGAGAAGCTTTCTTT.

This clone is a singleton in its sample. The chain recombines TRBV12-3 or TRBV12-4 with TRBJ1-2; 11 nucleotides match TRBD1. The V gene end was trimmed by 7 bases and the J gene end by 6 bases; junction bases not matched to a gene: 4. CDR3 length: 13 residues. The CDR3 region is CASTMDRGHGYTF. The CDR3 nucleotides read TGTGCCAGCACTATGGACAGGGGGCATGGCTACACCTTC.

The chain joins TRBV28 to TRBJ1-1; possibly TRBD1 for D (5 bases). V gave up 6 bases and J gave up 7 bases, with 21 bases separating them. Germline lookup yields CDR1 MDHEN and CDR2 SYDVKM. This CDR3 spans 15 amino acids. The CDR3 DNA reads TGTGCCAGCAGCCTACTATGGGGAGGGGATGGTGAAGCTTTCTTT. As protein: CASSLLWGGDGEAFF.

This rearrangement joins TRBV5-5 to TRBJ2-1; perhaps TRBD1 as D (6 bases). Between the trimmed V and J ends, which lost 3 bases and 7 bases, there was a span of 8 bases. The CDR3 spans 12 residues. Germline V CDR1 and CDR2: SGHKS, YYEKEE (reference sequence). The CDR3, as DNA: TGTGCCAGCAGCTCCCAGGGGAATGAGCAGTTCTTC. Amino acids: CASSSQGNEQFF.

The chain recombines TRBV7-2 with TRBJ2-2, with D perhaps TRBD2 (5 bases). Germline CDR1 reads SGHTA; CDR2 reads FQGNSA. Trimming stripped 0 bases from V and 5 bases from J, with 13 bases between. The CDR3 spans 16 residues. CDR3 sequence reads: CASSLAKGDWTGELFF. CDR3 DNA: TGTGCCAGCAGCTTAGCAAAGGGAGATTGGACCGGGGAGCTGTTTTTT.

The rearrangement links TRBV9 to TRBJ1-4; the match to TRBD1 covers 7 bases. After removal of 1 base from V and 8 bases from J, the junction contained 5 bases not matched to a gene. The CDR3 consists of 14 residues. CDR1 SGDLS and CDR2 YYNGEE come from the germline V gene. CDR3 in amino acids: CASSVRDRREKLFF. The CDR3 DNA reads TGTGCCAGCAGCGTACGGGACAGACGGGAAAAACTGTTTTTT.

The sample holds one count of this clone. The chain carries TRBV6-5 and TRBJ2-1, with TRBD2 matching 12 bases. V dropped 6 bases and J dropped 3; count of bases not matched to a gene: 3. From germline, CDR1 is MNHEY and CDR2 SVGAGI. This CDR3 region has 15 residues. CDR3: CASSRGLAGYNEQFF. As DNA, the CDR3 is TGTGCCAGCAGCAGGGGACTAGCGGGCTACAATGAGCAGTTCTTC.

This chain links TRBV9 with TRBJ1-2, with D maybe TRBD1 (5 bases). The CDR3 runs 13 residues. In germline, CDR1 is SGDLS, CDR2 YYNGEE. The ends were cut back, 4 bases at V and 4 bases at J, with 11 bases in the middle. The CDR3 is CASSPQGLYGYTF. The DNA of the CDR3 is TGTGCCAGCAGCCCGCAGGGACTCTATGGCTACACCTTC.

V and J are TRBV28 and TRBJ2-3, with TRBD2 as a possible D gene (6 bases). The CDR3 covers 15 residues. V lost 2 bases and J 2 bases, leaving 11 bases between the germline ends. Germline lookup yields CDR1 MDHEN and CDR2 SYDVKM. This CDR3 is CASSLEGLHTDTQYF. DNA of the CDR3: TGTGCCAGCAGTTTAGAGGGACTGCACACAGATACGCAGTATTTT.